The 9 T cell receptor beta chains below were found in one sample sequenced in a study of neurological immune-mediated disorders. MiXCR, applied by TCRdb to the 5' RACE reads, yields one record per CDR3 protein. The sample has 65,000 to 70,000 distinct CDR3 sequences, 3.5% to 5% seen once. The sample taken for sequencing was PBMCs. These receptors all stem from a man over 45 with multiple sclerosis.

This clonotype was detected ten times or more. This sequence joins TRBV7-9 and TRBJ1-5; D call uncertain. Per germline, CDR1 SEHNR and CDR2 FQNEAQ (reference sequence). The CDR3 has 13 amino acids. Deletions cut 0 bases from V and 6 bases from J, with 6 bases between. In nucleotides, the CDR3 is TGTGCCAGCAGCTTAGCGGGCGCTCAGCCCCAGCATTTT. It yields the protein CASSLAGAQPQHF.

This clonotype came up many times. The DNA for the CDR3 is TGTGCCAGCAGTCTTACAGGGGGGGACATTCAGTACTTC. Translated, it gives CASSLTGGDIQYF. The V call is TRBV12-3 or TRBV12-4, the J call TRBJ2-4, with D possibly matching TRBD1 (8 bases). V lost 5 bases and J 8 bases, leaving 13 bases between the germline ends. This CDR3 spans 13 amino acids.

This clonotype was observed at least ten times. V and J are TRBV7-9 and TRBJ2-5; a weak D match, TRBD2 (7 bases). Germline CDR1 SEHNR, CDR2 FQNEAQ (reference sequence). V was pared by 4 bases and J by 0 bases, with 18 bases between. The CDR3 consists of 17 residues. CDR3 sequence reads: CASSSSMAGAYQETQYF. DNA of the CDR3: TGTGCCAGCAGCTCGTCTATGGCGGGGGCATACCAAGAGACCCAGTACTTC. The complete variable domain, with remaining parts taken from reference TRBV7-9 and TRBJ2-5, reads DTGVSQNPRHKITKRGQNVTFRCDPISEHNRLYWYRQTLGQGPEFLTYFQNEAQLEKSRLLSDRFSAERPKGSFSTLEIQRTEQGDSAMYLCASSSSMAGAYQETQYFGPGTRLLVL.

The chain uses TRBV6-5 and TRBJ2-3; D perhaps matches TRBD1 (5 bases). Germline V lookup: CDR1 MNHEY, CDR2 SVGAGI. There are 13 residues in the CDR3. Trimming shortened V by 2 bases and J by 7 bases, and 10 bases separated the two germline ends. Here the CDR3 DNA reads TGTGCCAGCAGTTACCCTAGGGGCCATACGCAGTATTTT. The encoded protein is CASSYPRGHTQYF.

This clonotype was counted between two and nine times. DNA of the CDR3: TGCGCCAGCAGCTTGGTCTCCGGGACAGGGACCGGGGAGCTGTTTTTT. Translation: CASSLVSGTGTGELFF. The gene calls are TRBV5-1 and TRBJ2-2; 9 nucleotides align to TRBD1. The CDR3 spans 16 residues. V was pared by 0 bases and J by 5 bases, with 5 bases of the junction left unmatched. Germline assignment: CDR1 SGHRS and CDR2 YFSETQ.

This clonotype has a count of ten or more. CDR3 coding DNA: TGCGCCAGCAGCCAAGATAGGCCAGAGAGCAATCAGCCCCAGCATTTT. It translates to CASSQDRPESNQPQHF. The rearrangement uses TRBV4-1 and TRBJ1-5, with D unresolved. CDR3 length: 16 residues. Germline V lookup: CDR1 MGHRA, CDR2 YSYEKL. With 0 bases removed from V and 1 base from J, the gap between germline ends came to 10 bases.

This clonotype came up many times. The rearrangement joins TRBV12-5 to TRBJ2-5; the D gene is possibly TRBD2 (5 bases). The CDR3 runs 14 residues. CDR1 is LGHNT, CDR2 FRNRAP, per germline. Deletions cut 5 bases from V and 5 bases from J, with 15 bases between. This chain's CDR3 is CASGSRRGEETQYF. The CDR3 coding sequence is TGTGCTAGTGGTAGCCGCCGGGGAGAGGAGACCCAGTACTTC.

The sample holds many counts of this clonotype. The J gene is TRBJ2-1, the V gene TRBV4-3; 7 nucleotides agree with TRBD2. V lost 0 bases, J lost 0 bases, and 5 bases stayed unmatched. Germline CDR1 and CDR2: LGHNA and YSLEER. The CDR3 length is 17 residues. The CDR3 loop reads CASSQDSAGTSYNEQFF. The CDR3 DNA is TGCGCCAGCAGCCAAGATTCAGCGGGGACCTCCTACAATGAGCAGTTCTTC.

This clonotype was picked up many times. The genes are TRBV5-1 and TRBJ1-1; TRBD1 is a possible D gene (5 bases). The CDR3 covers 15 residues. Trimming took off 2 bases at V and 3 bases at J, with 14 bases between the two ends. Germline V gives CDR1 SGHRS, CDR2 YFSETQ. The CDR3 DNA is TGCGCCAGCAGCTTACAACAGGTAGTGGACACTGAAGCTTTCTTT. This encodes CASSLQQVVDTEAFF.